The 11 T cell receptor beta chains in this list originate from one sample, sequenced in a study of T cells in Graves' hyperthyroidism and ophthalmopathy. RNA transcripts were the template for amplifying TCR beta CDR3 regions. Using the HTBI primer set, a first-round RT-PCR was run on the TCR CDR3. MiXCR, applied by TCRdb to the multiplex PCR reads, yields one record per CDR3 protein. Here the sample spans around 600,000 distinct CDR3 sequences, around 16% being singletons. The sequenced sample consisted of blood. The receptors here all came from a woman in her 30s with Graves' hyperthyroidism.

This clonotype occurred a few times. This sequence joins TRBV27 and TRBJ2-1, with TRBD1 matching over 9 bases. This CDR3 has 14 residues. Germline lookup yields CDR1 MNHEY and CDR2 SMNVEV (reference sequence). J lost 7 bases, V lost 3 bases, and 4 bases had no gene match. As DNA, the CDR3 is TGTGCCAGCAGTTTTGTACAGGGGGCGAATGAGCAGTTCTTC. Its protein product is CASSFVQGANEQFF.

This clonotype was counted many times. The rearrangement links TRBV11-2 to TRBJ2-7; 7 bases fit TRBD1. The germline V gene encodes CDR1 SGHAT and CDR2 FQNNGV. The CDR3 contains 14 residues. J was trimmed by 0 bases and V by 6 bases; bases with no gene match: 5. The DNA of the CDR3 is TGTGCCAGCAGGCGACAGGGAAACTCCTACGAGCAGTACTTC. Protein: CASRRQGNSYEQYF.

This clonotype occurred a few times. The chain couples TRBV29-1 to TRBJ2-7; tentative D call: TRBD1 (6 bases). Germline lookup yields CDR1 SQVTM and CDR2 ANQGSEA. Trimming shortened V by 3 bases and J by 4 bases, and 13 bases separated the two germline ends. This CDR3 spans 13 amino acids. The CDR3 DNA sequence: TGCAGCGTTGACGCCGGGACAAGATACGAGCAGTACTTC. Translated, it gives CSVDAGTRYEQYF.

This clonotype was seen repeatedly, ten times or more. The chain combines TRBV27 with TRBJ2-1; 8 positions match TRBD2. Germline values: CDR1 MNHEY, CDR2 SMNVEV (reference sequence). The V segment lost 6 bases and the J segment 4 bases; nucleotides outside the gene matches: 2. CDR3 length: 13 residues. The CDR3 coding sequence is TGTGCCAGCAGGGTAGCGGGGTACAATGAGCAGTTCTTC. Its protein is CASRVAGYNEQFF.

In its sample, this clonotype was seen a few times. The chain recombines TRBV4-3 with TRBJ2-1; 10 nucleotides line up with TRBD2. V shed 1 base and J 3 bases; nucleotides not matched to a gene: 12. CDR1 is LGHNA and CDR2 is YSLEER in the germline V gene. CDR3 length: 19 amino acids. DNA for the CDR3: TGCGCCAGCAGCCAAGGTTATAGCGGGAGGCCACCCAACTACAATGAGCAGTTCTTC. Translation gives CASSQGYSGRPPNYNEQFF.

Of note for this clonotype: Germline is not matched at one junction end, which may reflect a read error. This chain uses TRBV20-1 with TRBJ2-2; D perhaps matches TRBD2 (6 bases). There are 13 residues in the CDR3. From germline, CDR1 is DFQATT and CDR2 SNEGSKA (reference sequence). CDR3 coding DNA: TGCAGTGCTCTCAGGATAGTGGGCCGGGAGCTGGTTTTT. This translates into CSALRIVGRELVF.

This rearrangement joins TRBV2 to TRBJ1-2, with TRBD1 identical over 11 bases. This CDR3 comprises 13 residues. J was trimmed by 4 bases and V by 7 bases; bases with no gene match: 2. CDR1 SNHLY and CDR2 FYNNEI come from the germline V gene. Written as DNA, the CDR3 is TGTGCCAGCACCGGGACAGGGGGCTATGGCTACACCTTC. Its protein product is CASTGTGGYGYTF.

CDR3 amino acids: CASSYSLRKRLLGYTF. The CDR3 coding sequence is TGTGCCAGCAGTTACTCCCTCAGAAAAAGGTTGTTGGGCTACACCTTC. The V gene is TRBV6-5, the J gene TRBJ1-2; no clear D gene. Germline assignment: CDR1 MNHEY and CDR2 SVGAGI. V gave up 0 bases and J gave up 8 bases, with 19 bases separating them. The CDR3 sequence is 16 residues long.

About this clonotype itself: The germline gene is not matched at one end of the junction; a read error may be the cause. The V gene is TRBV12-3 or TRBV12-4, the J gene TRBJ2-2; 16 nucleotides line up with TRBD2. The CDR3 has 18 amino acids. The CDR3 region has the DNA TGTGCCAGCAGTTCGGGGACTAGCGGGAGGGCCAGTCGAGGGGGGCTGTTTTTT. Translation gives CASSSGTSGRASRGGLFF.

This clonotype was seen many times. This chain links TRBV6-1 with TRBJ2-2; TRBD2 agrees at 7 bases. The CDR3 contains 15 residues. V lost 6 bases, J lost 3 bases, and 7 bases stayed unmatched. CDR1 is MNHNS, CDR2 SASEGT, per germline. CDR3 bases: TGTGCCAGCAGCGTGACACGGGAGGACACCGGGGAGCTGTTTTTT. It yields the protein CASSVTREDTGELFF.

This clonotype was counted at least ten times. The CDR3 DNA is TGTGCCATCAGTGAGACTAGCGGGAGGGCCTCAGATACGCAGTATTTT. It is translated as CAISETSGRASDTQYF. The J gene is TRBJ2-3, the V gene TRBV10-3; 13 bases are shared with TRBD2. After removal of 2 bases from V and 4 bases from J, the junction contained 3 bases not matched to a gene. Germline-derived CDR1 and CDR2 are ENHRY and SYGVKD. This CDR3 has 16 residues.